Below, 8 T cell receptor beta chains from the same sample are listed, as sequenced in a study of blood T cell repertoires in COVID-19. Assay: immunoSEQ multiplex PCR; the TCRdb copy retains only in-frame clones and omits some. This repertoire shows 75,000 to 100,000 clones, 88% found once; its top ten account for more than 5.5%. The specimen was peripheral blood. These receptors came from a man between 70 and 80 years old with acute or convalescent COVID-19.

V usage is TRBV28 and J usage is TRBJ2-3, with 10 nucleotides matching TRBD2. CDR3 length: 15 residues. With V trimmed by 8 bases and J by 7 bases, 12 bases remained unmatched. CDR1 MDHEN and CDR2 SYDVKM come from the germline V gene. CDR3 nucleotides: TGTGCCAGCTCAAGCGGGGGGGCTAGTGCGAATACGCAGTATTTT. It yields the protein CASSSGGASANTQYF. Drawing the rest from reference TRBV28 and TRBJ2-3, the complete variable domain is DVKVTQSSRYLVKRTGEKVFLECVQDMDHENMFWYRQDPGLGLRLIYFSYDVKMKEKGDIPEGYSVSREKKERFSLILESASTNQTSMYLCASSSGGASANTQYFGPGTRLTVL.

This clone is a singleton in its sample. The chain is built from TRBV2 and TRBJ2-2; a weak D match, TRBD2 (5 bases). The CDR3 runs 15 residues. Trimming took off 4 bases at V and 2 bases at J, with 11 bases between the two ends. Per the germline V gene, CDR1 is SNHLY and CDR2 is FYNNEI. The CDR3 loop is CASSGVGRNTGELFF. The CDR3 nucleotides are TGTGCCAGCAGTGGGGTGGGGAGAAACACCGGGGAGCTGTTTTTT. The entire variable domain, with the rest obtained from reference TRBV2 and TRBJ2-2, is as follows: EPEVTQTPSHQVTQMGQEVILRCVPISNHLYFYWYRQILGQKVEFLVSFYNNEISEKSEIFDDQFSVERPDGSNFTLKIRSTKLEDSAMYFCASSGVGRNTGELFFGEGSRLTVL.

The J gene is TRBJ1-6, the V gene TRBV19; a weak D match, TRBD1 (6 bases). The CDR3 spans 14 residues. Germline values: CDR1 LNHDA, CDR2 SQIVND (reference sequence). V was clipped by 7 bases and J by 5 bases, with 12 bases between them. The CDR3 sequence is CASNSGDHNSPLHF. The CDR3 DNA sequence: TGTGCCAGTAACTCAGGGGACCATAATTCACCCCTCCACTTT.

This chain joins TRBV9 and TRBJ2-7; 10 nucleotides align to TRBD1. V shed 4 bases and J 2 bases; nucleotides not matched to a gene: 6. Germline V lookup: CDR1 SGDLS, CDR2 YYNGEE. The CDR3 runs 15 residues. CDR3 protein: CASSPRGQGTYEQYF. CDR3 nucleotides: TGTGCCAGCAGCCCCCGGGGACAGGGGACCTACGAGCAGTACTTC.

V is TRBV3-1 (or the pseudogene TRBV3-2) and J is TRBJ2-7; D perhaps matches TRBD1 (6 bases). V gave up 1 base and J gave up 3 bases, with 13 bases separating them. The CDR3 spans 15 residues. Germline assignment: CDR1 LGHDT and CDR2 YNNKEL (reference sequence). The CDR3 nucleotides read TGTGCCAGCAGCCAAGTGGCACAGGGCGGCTACGAGCAGTACTTC. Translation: CASSQVAQGGYEQYF.

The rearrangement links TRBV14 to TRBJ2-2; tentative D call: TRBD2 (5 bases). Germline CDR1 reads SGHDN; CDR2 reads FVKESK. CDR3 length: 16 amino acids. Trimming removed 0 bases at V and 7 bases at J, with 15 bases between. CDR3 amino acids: CASSQEVAPGIGELFF. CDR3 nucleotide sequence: TGTGCCAGCAGCCAAGAGGTAGCGCCCGGGATCGGGGAGCTGTTTTTT. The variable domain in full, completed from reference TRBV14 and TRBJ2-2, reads EAGVTQFPSHSVIEKGQTVTLRCDPISGHDNLYWYRRVMGKEIKFLLHFVKESKQDESGMPNNRFLAERTGGTYSTLKVQPAELEDSGVYFCASSQEVAPGIGELFFGEGSRLTVL.

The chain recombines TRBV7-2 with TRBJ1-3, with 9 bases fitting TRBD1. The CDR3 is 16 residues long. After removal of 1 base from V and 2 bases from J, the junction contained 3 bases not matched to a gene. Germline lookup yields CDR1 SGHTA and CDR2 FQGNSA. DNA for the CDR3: TGTGCCAGCAGCTTAGGACAGGGGGGAACTGGAAACACCATATATTTT. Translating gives CASSLGQGGTGNTIYF.

The CDR3 loop reads CASREGLAEDEQFF. CDR3 bases: TGTGCCAGCCGCGAGGGACTAGCGGAAGATGAGCAGTTCTTC. The chain couples TRBV19 to TRBJ2-1; 11 positions agree with TRBD2. J lost 8 bases, V lost 9 bases, and 9 bases had no gene match. Germline assignment: CDR1 LNHDA and CDR2 SQIVND (reference sequence). The CDR3 has 14 residues.